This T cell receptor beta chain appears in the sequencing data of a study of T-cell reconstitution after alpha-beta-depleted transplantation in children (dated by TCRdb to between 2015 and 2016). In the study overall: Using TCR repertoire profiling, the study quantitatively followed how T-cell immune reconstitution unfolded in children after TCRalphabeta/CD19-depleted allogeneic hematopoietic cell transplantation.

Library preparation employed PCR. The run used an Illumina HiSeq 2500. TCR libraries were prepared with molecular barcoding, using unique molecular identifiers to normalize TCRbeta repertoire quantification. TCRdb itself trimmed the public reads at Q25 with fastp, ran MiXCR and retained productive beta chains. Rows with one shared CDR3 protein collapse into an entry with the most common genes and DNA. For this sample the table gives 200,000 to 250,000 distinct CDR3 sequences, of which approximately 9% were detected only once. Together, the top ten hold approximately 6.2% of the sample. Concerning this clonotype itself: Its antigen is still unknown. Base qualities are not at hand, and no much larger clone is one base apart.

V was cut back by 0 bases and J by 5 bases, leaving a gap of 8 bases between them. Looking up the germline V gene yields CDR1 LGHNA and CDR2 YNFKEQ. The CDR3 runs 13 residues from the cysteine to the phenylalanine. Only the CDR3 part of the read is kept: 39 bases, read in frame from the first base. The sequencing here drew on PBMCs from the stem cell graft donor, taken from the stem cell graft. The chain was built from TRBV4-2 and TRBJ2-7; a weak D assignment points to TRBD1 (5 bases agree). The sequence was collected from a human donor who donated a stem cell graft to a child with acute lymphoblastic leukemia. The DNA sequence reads TGTGCCAGCAGCCAAGATCTCAGGGACGAGCAGTACTTC. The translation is CASSQDLRDEQYF.